This T cell receptor (beta chain) was identified during a study of human T cells and chemical hapten exposure. In the study overall: There were per-sample TCR yield variations, arising mainly from small pooled library volume differences.

Total RNA extraction was carried out from unfractionated whole blood. What the library attached to individual cDNA molecules were unique molecular identifiers. Methods used by the authors: Individual samples carried between about 23,224 and 750,000 TCRs, with roughly 95,000 as the median. TCRdb independently ran MiXCR on the 5' RACE reads; one entry per CDR3 protein. The V and J calls come from TCRdb's annotation, not from the publication. The data contain fewer than 150,000 distinct CDR3 sequences, around a fifth of them singletons. The CDR3 extends over 16 amino acids. Germline V CDR1 and CDR2: MNHEY, SVGEGT. With V trimmed by 2 bases and J by 5 bases, 7 bases remained unmatched. Broader study findings: Sensitizing to DPC left TCRs with a frequency above 1 in 1000 unaltered.

A few counts support this clonotype. Its antigen is unknown. The chain links TRBV6-2 or TRBV6-3 to TRBJ2-7, with TRBD1 matching over 12 bases. This clonotype was sampled from a human donor in good health. CDR3 in amino acids: CASSYHPGTGGDEQYF. In DNA, the CDR3 is TGTGCCAGCAGTTACCACCCCGGGACAGGGGGCGACGAGCAGTACTTC.